What follows are 8 T cell receptor beta chains derived from one specimen sequenced in a study of glioma-infiltrating T cells after dendritic cell vaccination. This table comes from immunoSEQ multiplex PCR, and its TCRdb copy is limited to in-frame clones, with some not included. The data contain roughly 100,000 clones, roughly 81% of them singletons. The material sequenced was blood, taken before dendritic cell vaccination. Source of these receptors: a human donor with glioblastoma.

J is TRBJ2-7 and V is TRBV27; no firm D call. V shed 1 base and J shed 2 bases, with 12 bases lying between them. CDR1 is MNHEY, CDR2 SMNVEV, per germline (reference sequence). CDR3 size: 15 residues. CDR3 sequence: CASSLWQEAPYEQYF. The CDR3, as DNA: TGTGCCAGCAGTTTATGGCAAGAGGCACCCTACGAGCAGTACTTC.

V is TRBV15 and J is TRBJ2-3; 8 bases are a match to TRBD2. The CDR3 is 15 residues long. V lost 0 bases to trimming and J lost 4 bases; unmatched junction nucleotides: 3. CDR1 and CDR2 from the germline V gene are LNHNV and YYDKDF (reference sequence). This chain's CDR3 is CATSRDREGADTQYF. The CDR3 nucleotides are TGTGCCACCAGCAGAGACCGGGAGGGTGCAGATACGCAGTATTTT.

This chain links TRBV5-1 with TRBJ2-7, with a possible D match to TRBD1 (5 bases). Looked up from germline, CDR1 is SGHRS and CDR2 is YFSETQ. Trimming took off 1 base at V and 3 bases at J, with 11 bases between the two ends. CDR3 length: 14 residues. The CDR3 nucleotides are TGCGCCAGCAGCTTGCAAGGGGTTGACTACGAGCAGTACTTC. It encodes CASSLQGVDYEQYF.

The chain uses TRBV5-1 and TRBJ1-6; TRBD1 matches at 8 bases. The ends lost 5 bases at V and 10 bases at J; junction bases unmatched: 5. From germline, CDR1 is SGHRS and CDR2 YFSETQ. This CDR3 has 13 residues. The CDR3 protein is CASRTGVVSPLHF. For the CDR3, the DNA is TGCGCCAGCAGGACAGGGGTTGTATCACCCCTCCACTTT.

V usage is TRBV9 and J usage is TRBJ2-7; 11 nucleotides align to TRBD1. The CDR3 covers 16 residues. The V gene end was trimmed by 4 bases and the J gene end by 0 bases; junction bases not matched to a gene: 6. Germline-derived CDR1 and CDR2 are SGDLS and YYNGEE. The CDR3 region is CASSPQGQGASYEQYF. Here the CDR3 DNA reads TGTGCCAGCAGCCCCCAAGGACAGGGGGCCTCCTACGAGCAGTACTTC.

The gene calls are TRBV6-5 and TRBJ2-7; 7 bases fit TRBD2. CDR1 is MNHEY, CDR2 SVGAGI, per germline. There are 13 residues in the CDR3. V shed 5 bases and J 6 bases; nucleotides not matched to a gene: 7. The CDR3 DNA sequence: TGTGCCAGCAGTCCAAGCGGGGACGCCGAGCAGTACTTC. Its protein product is CASSPSGDAEQYF.

V usage is TRBV11-3 and J usage is TRBJ2-5; 7 positions match TRBD1. V gave up 5 bases and J gave up 3 bases; unmatched junction bases: 3. In germline, CDR1 is SGHNT, CDR2 YENEEA. The CDR3 length is 13 residues. The CDR3 coding sequence is TGTGCCAGCAGCGTCACAGGGGAAGAGACCCAGTACTTC. Amino acid sequence: CASSVTGEETQYF.

The V and J genes are TRBV6-6 and TRBJ1-5, with TRBD1 matching over 7 bases. J was trimmed by 2 bases and V by 6 bases; bases with no gene match: 4. The germline gives CDR1 MNHNY, CDR2 SVGAGI (reference sequence). CDR3 size: 14 residues. CDR3 coding DNA: TGTGCCAGCAGGGACAGGTGGGGCAATCAGCCCCAGCATTTT. This codes for CASRDRWGNQPQHF.